The T cell receptor (beta chain) described here comes from a study of blood T cells in healthy people across ages. V gave up 4 bases and J gave up 0 bases, with 10 bases separating them. The length of the CDR3 is 15 residues. Germline V CDR1 and CDR2: LGHNA, YSLEER. This clonotype was seen a few times. A sample-barcoded 5' primer and a J-beta primer mix were used in a second PCR of roughly 6 to 11 cycles. A single record per CDR3 protein comes from TCRdb applying MiXCR to the 5' RACE reads. Counted here are 1,500,000 or so distinct CDR3 sequences, roughly 43% occurring once; the ten biggest clones make up more than 4%.

The rearrangement links TRBV4-3 to TRBJ1-5; D call uncertain. The receptor was derived from a woman in her late teens or twenties in good health. The sample consisted of blood. This CDR3 is CASSPDCASNQPQHF. DNA of the CDR3: TGCGCCAGCAGCCCAGATTGCGCTAGCAATCAGCCCCAGCATTTT.